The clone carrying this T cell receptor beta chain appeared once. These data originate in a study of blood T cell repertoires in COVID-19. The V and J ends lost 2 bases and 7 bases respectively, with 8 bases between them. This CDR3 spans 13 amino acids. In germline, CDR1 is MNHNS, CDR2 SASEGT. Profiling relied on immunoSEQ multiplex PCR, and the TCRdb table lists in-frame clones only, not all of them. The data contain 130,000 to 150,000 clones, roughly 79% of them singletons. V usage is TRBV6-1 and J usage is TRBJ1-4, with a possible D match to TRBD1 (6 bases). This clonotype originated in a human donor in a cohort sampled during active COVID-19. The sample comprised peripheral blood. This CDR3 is CASSENRVEKLFF. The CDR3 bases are TGTGCCAGCAGTGAAAACAGGGTTGAAAAACTGTTTTTT.